Below are 28 T cell receptor beta chains sequenced from a single sample in a study of OX40 agonist ivuxolimab in advanced cancers. TCRdb keeps only in-frame clones here, not all; method: immunoSEQ multiplex PCR. This sample carries roughly 65,000 clones, around 88% of them seen once, and the ten largest clones take approximately 0.86%. Sample: CD4+ or CD8+ T cells sorted from blood, taken in a trial of the OX40 agonist ivuxolimab. These receptors originate from an adult with an advanced solid tumor such as melanoma, head and neck, liver or kidney cancer.

This clone has a single count. V is TRBV5-6 and J is TRBJ2-7; 9 positions match TRBD2. Trimming cost V 1 base and J 4 bases; bases outside gene matches: 6. Germline CDR1 and CDR2: SGHDT and YYEEEE. There are 15 residues in the CDR3. DNA for the CDR3: TGTGCCAGCAGCTTGTCGCTAGCGGGACTGTACGAGCAGTACTTC. Its protein product is CASSLSLAGLYEQYF.

The chain combines TRBV18 with TRBJ2-4; 8 bases align to TRBD1. From germline, CDR1 is KGHSH and CDR2 LQKENI. The CDR3 runs 14 residues. V trimming: 4 bases; J trimming: 9 bases; junction bases outside the gene matches: 8. In DNA form, the CDR3 reads TGTGCCAGCTCACTCGGACAGGGAATCGCCATTCAGTACTTC. Translation: CASSLGQGIAIQYF.

The chain couples TRBV7-2 to TRBJ1-6, with D maybe TRBD1 (6 bases). Trimming cost V 1 base and J 10 bases, with 14 bases left between them. CDR1 is SGHTA and CDR2 is FQGNSA in the germline V gene. This CDR3 is built from 15 residues. The CDR3 region is CASSLGGGVDSPLHF. In nucleotides, the CDR3 is TGTGCCAGCAGCTTAGGGGGGGGCGTCGACTCACCCCTCCACTTT.

In this sample, this clone turned up a few times. V and J are TRBV5-6 and TRBJ2-7; D is unresolved. Germline V gene sequence: CDR1 SGHDT, CDR2 YYEEEE. V lost 0 bases and J 5 bases, leaving 12 bases between the germline ends. This CDR3 comprises 14 residues. The CDR3 sequence: CASSLVLGINEQYF. As DNA, the CDR3 is TGTGCCAGCAGCTTGGTGCTTGGAATCAACGAGCAGTACTTC.

This chain links TRBV5-6 with TRBJ2-3; 13 bases line up with TRBD2. The V and J ends lost 4 bases and 4 bases, in that order; junction bases with no gene match: 6. CDR3 length: 16 amino acids. Germline V gene sequence: CDR1 SGHDT, CDR2 YYEEEE. CDR3 sequence: CASSPTSGRAADTQYF. The DNA of the CDR3 is TGTGCCAGCAGCCCAACTAGCGGGAGGGCCGCAGATACGCAGTATTTT.

This sequence joins TRBV5-1 and TRBJ1-1; a possible D gene is TRBD1 (5 bases). From germline, CDR1 is SGHRS and CDR2 YFSETQ. CDR3 length: 15 amino acids. Trimming took off 0 bases at V and 0 bases at J, with 9 bases between the two ends. CDR3 region: CASSLAGNMNTEAFF. As DNA, the CDR3 is TGCGCCAGCAGCTTGGCAGGGAACATGAACACTGAAGCTTTCTTT.

The chain couples TRBV27 to TRBJ2-3; 8 bases map to TRBD2. This CDR3 contains 21 residues. Unmatched junction bases numbered 21, after V lost 0 bases and J lost 4 bases. The germline gives CDR1 MNHEY, CDR2 SMNVEV (reference sequence). The CDR3 region has the DNA TGTGCCAGCAGTTTATCACTCGGGAGGGGAACCGGCGGGACTAGGGCAGATACGCAGTATTTT. Protein sequence: CASSLSLGRGTGGTRADTQYF.

The rearrangement joins TRBV6-6 to TRBJ1-2, with D possibly matching TRBD1 (5 bases). CDR1 is MNHNY and CDR2 is SVGAGI in the germline V gene (reference sequence). The ends were cut back, 4 bases at V and 5 bases at J, with 8 bases in the middle. CDR3 length equals 12 residues. The CDR3 protein is CASSFGGYGYTF. The CDR3 DNA is TGTGCCAGCAGTTTCGGGGGTTATGGCTACACCTTC.

The rearrangement links TRBV28 to TRBJ2-2; D remains unclear. Germline CDR1 and CDR2: MDHEN and SYDVKM. The CDR3 totals 13 residues. The V gene lost 2 bases and the J gene lost 4 bases, with 5 bases spanning the gap. The CDR3 DNA sequence: TGTGCCAGCAGTTTAACCAGCACCGGGGAGCTGTTTTTT. Translating it yields CASSLTSTGELFF.

The CDR3 nucleotides read TGTGCCAGCAAGGTTGGCAGATCCTACGAGCAGTACTTC. Its protein product is CASKVGRSYEQYF. The chain has TRBV6-5 and TRBJ2-7; D unclear. Per germline, CDR1 MNHEY and CDR2 SVGAGI. Trimming took 7 bases from V and 1 from J, leaving 11 bases between them. The CDR3 runs 13 residues.

The chain links TRBV28 to TRBJ1-5, with 11 bases fitting TRBD1. Looked up from germline, CDR1 is MDHEN and CDR2 is SYDVKM. V lost 5 bases, J lost 1 base, and 19 bases stayed unmatched. This CDR3 has 21 amino acids. CDR3: CASSALGQGVPLIFSNQPQHF. The CDR3 region has the DNA TGTGCCAGCAGTGCCTTGGGACAGGGGGTTCCCCTTATATTCAGCAATCAGCCCCAGCATTTT.

This rearrangement joins TRBV6-5 to TRBJ1-1; TRBD1 might be the D (6 bases). Trimming left V 6 bases short and J 1 base short, with 12 bases between. This CDR3 contains 14 residues. Germline V gene data show CDR1 as MNHEY and CDR2 as SVGAGI. For the CDR3, the DNA is TGTGCCAGCAGATGGGGGGGGCAGAACACTGAAGCTTTCTTT. Protein product: CASRWGGQNTEAFF.

The CDR3 DNA follows: TGTGCCAGCAGTAAGGGACCGAACACTGAAGCTTTCTTT. It yields the protein CASSKGPNTEAFF. The V gene is TRBV6-5, the J gene TRBJ1-1; the D gene is possibly TRBD1 (5 bases). The germline V and J ends were trimmed by 5 bases and 1 base, with 8 bases remaining between them. Germline lookup yields CDR1 MNHEY and CDR2 SVGAGI. There are 13 residues in the CDR3.

The genes are TRBV5-1 and TRBJ2-3; D perhaps matches TRBD2 (6 bases). The CDR3 covers 14 residues. The V gene's germline CDR1 is SGHRS and CDR2 YFSETQ. Trimming took off 4 bases at V and 0 bases at J, with 9 bases between the two ends. The chain's CDR3 is CASSTRGSTDTQYF. The CDR3 DNA is TGCGCCAGCAGCACCCGGGGGAGCACAGATACGCAGTATTTT.

The chain combines TRBV28 with TRBJ1-4; D not certain. Germline assignment: CDR1 MDHEN and CDR2 SYDVKM. The V and J ends lost 3 bases and 7 bases respectively, with 12 bases between them. The CDR3 runs to 14 residues. Here the CDR3 reads CASSLTSGGEKLFF. The CDR3 DNA sequence: TGTGCCAGCAGTTTGACCAGTGGCGGTGAAAAACTGTTTTTT.

J is TRBJ1-3 and V is TRBV6-1, with D perhaps TRBD1 (5 bases). The CDR3 extends over 13 amino acids. The germline gives CDR1 MNHNS, CDR2 SASEGT. The V gene lost 1 base and the J gene lost 11 bases, with 12 bases spanning the gap. The CDR3: CASSEVGQSAIYF. In nucleotides, the CDR3 is TGTGCCAGCAGTGAAGTCGGACAAAGTGCCATATATTTT.

CDR3 bases: TGTGCCAGCAGCTCCTCCGGGACAGGGAACTATGGCTACACCTTC. Protein: CASSSSGTGNYGYTF. This rearrangement joins TRBV7-9 to TRBJ1-2; TRBD1 aligns across 9 bases. The CDR3 consists of 15 residues. Looked up from germline, CDR1 is SEHNR and CDR2 is FQNEAQ (reference sequence). V was clipped by 4 bases and J by 2 bases; unmatched bases: 5.

The chain has TRBV2 and TRBJ2-5; D is possibly TRBD1 (5 bases). Germline V gene sequence: CDR1 SNHLY, CDR2 FYNNEI. Between the trimmed V and J ends, which lost 0 bases and 4 bases, there was a span of 15 bases. The CDR3 loop spans 16 amino acids. CDR3 region: CASSEAQQQAGETQYF. The CDR3 nucleotides are TGTGCCAGCAGTGAAGCTCAGCAACAGGCAGGAGAGACCCAGTACTTC.

The chain links TRBV5-1 to TRBJ1-4; 7 positions agree with TRBD1. Germline V gene data show CDR1 as SGHRS and CDR2 as YFSETQ. The length of the CDR3 is 19 residues. V was pared by 1 base and J by 6 bases, with 18 bases of the junction left unmatched. CDR3 sequence: CASSLKGAEGVSRHEKLFF. The CDR3 region has the DNA TGCGCCAGCAGCTTGAAGGGGGCGGAAGGTGTTTCTAGGCATGAAAAACTGTTTTTT.

This chain joins TRBV21-1 and TRBJ2-2; the DNA was not compared with TRBD2, the D call given in the table. TRBV21-1 is a pseudogene. The CDR3 totals 16 residues. CDR3 amino acids: CASSLSLAGRAGELFF. In nucleotides, the CDR3 is TGTGCCAGCAGCTTATCCCTAGCCGGGAGGGCCGGGGAGCTGTTTTTT.

This clone was seen only once. This sequence joins TRBV7-8 and TRBJ1-5; D remains unclear. Deletions cut 2 bases from V and 3 bases from J, with 5 bases between. Germline CDR1 reads SGHVS; CDR2 reads FQNEAQ. This CDR3 has 13 amino acids. Here the CDR3 DNA reads TGTGCCAGCAGCTTAACAATCAATCAGCCCCAGCATTTT. Translation: CASSLTINQPQHF.

The rearrangement joins TRBV6-1 to TRBJ2-1; 8 nucleotides line up with TRBD2. The CDR3 is 15 residues long. The trim removed 0 bases at V and 10 bases at J, leaving 8 bases unmatched. The germline CDR1 and CDR2 sequences are MNHNS and SASEGT. Here the CDR3 reads CASSEASGIIREQFF. DNA for the CDR3: TGTGCCAGCAGTGAAGCTAGCGGGATTATTCGGGAGCAGTTCTTC.

The chain links TRBV9 to TRBJ1-1, with unresolved D. In germline, CDR1 is SGDLS, CDR2 YYNGEE. This CDR3 has 14 residues. Trimming cost V 0 bases and J 7 bases, with 13 bases left between them. As DNA, the CDR3 is TGTGCCAGCAGCGTAGACGGCAGAACTTATGAAGCTTTCTTT. It is translated as CASSVDGRTYEAFF.

The chain recombines TRBV6-5 with TRBJ2-7; D could derive from TRBD1 or TRBD2 (5 bases each). The germline V gene encodes CDR1 MNHEY and CDR2 SVGAGI. Trimming shortened V by 6 bases and J by 0 bases, and 12 bases separated the two germline ends. The CDR3 is 14 amino acids. The DNA of the CDR3 is TGTGCCAGCAGACTGGTTGGGGGCTCCTACGAGCAGTACTTC. Protein: CASRLVGGSYEQYF.

The chain is built from TRBV2 and TRBJ1-5; D unclear. Germline-derived CDR1 and CDR2 are SNHLY and FYNNEI. The V and J ends lost 3 bases and 11 bases respectively, with 14 bases between them. This CDR3 is built from 13 residues. The CDR3 protein is CASSDSSSVTQHF. Written as DNA, the CDR3 is TGTGCCAGCAGTGATAGTAGTTCAGTAACCCAGCATTTT.

The chain is built from TRBV10-3 and TRBJ1-5; 7 positions agree with TRBD1. Germline CDR1 and CDR2: ENHRY and SYGVKD. V lost 5 bases to trimming and J lost 4 bases; unmatched junction nucleotides: 11. The CDR3 loop spans 16 amino acids. Here the CDR3 DNA reads TGTGCCATCAGTTCGGGGACAGCTAACTTGAATCAGCCCCAGCATTTT. Translating it yields CAISSGTANLNQPQHF.

The chain links TRBV25-1 to TRBJ2-2; TRBD1 matches at 10 bases. This CDR3 is 13 amino acids long. The germline gives CDR1 MGHDK, CDR2 SYGVNS. V was clipped by 8 bases and J by 8 bases; unmatched bases: 5. The CDR3 bases are TGTGCCAGCTTGGGACAGGGGATAGGGGAGCTGTTTTTT. This gives the protein CASLGQGIGELFF.

The chain is built from TRBV5-1 and TRBJ2-7; no definite D call. In germline, CDR1 is SGHRS, CDR2 YFSETQ. Trimming took 2 bases from V and 3 from J, leaving 12 bases between them. The CDR3 contains 14 residues. CDR3 nucleotides: TGCGCCAGCAGCTTTGTCGCAGGCAACTACGAGCAGTACTTC. It yields the protein CASSFVAGNYEQYF.